This TCR beta chain was sequenced during a study of cytomegalovirus exposure and HLA in healthy donors. The V gene end was trimmed by 6 bases and the J gene end by 4 bases; junction bases not matched to a gene: 7. The CDR3 runs 15 residues. Germline V gives CDR1 SNHLY, CDR2 FYNNEI. With 60 Vbeta and 13 Jbeta primers, the PCR was carried out. Profiled with immunoSEQ multiplex PCR; TCRdb holds only in-frame clones, not every one. The data include just over 200,000 clones; the top ten clones carry 0.9% to 1.4%. V usage is TRBV2 and J usage is TRBJ2-7; 12 positions agree with TRBD2. Material: PBMCs. This clonotype was obtained from a girl aged 2 to 10 in good health and CMV-seropositive. CDR3: CASSTLAGGGYEQYF. DNA for the CDR3: TGTGCCAGCAGCACGCTAGCGGGAGGGGGATACGAGCAGTACTTC.